This passage covers 27 T cell receptor beta chains from one sample sequenced in a study of beta chain features in type 1 diabetes. The whole isolated RNA underwent reverse transcription, so sequencing captured expressed TCRB transcripts. Only in-frame clones appear in the TCRdb table, and some are missing; sequencing was by immunoSEQ multiplex PCR. This table holds 330,000 or so clones, less than 20% found once. The sequenced sample was naive CD4+ T cells from blood. The receptors derive from a woman under 30 in good health.

The chain uses TRBV9 and TRBJ2-5; TRBD2 agrees at 12 bases. Germline CDR1 SGDLS, CDR2 YYNGEE. The CDR3 contains 17 residues. V was clipped by 4 bases and J by 6 bases; unmatched bases: 13. CDR3 region: CASSPQVGTSGYQTQYF. The CDR3 nucleotides are TGTGCCAGCAGCCCCCAAGTCGGGACTAGCGGGTATCAGACCCAGTACTTC.

The chain links TRBV7-9 to TRBJ1-2; 8 nucleotides match TRBD1. CDR1 is SEHNR and CDR2 is FQNEAQ in the germline V gene (reference sequence). The CDR3 covers 14 residues. V lost 2 bases to trimming and J lost 8 bases; unmatched junction nucleotides: 7. This chain's CDR3 is CASSLPDRGSGYTF. CDR3 coding DNA: TGTGCCAGCAGCTTACCCGACAGGGGAAGCGGCTACACCTTC.

This clone was counted a few times. This sequence joins TRBV25-1 and TRBJ2-3; TRBD2 matches at 8 bases. CDR3 length: 15 residues. J was trimmed by 0 bases and V by 5 bases; bases with no gene match: 4. Looked up from germline, CDR1 is MGHDK and CDR2 is SYGVNS. CDR3 sequence: CASSKVAGSTDTQYF. The DNA for the CDR3 is TGTGCCAGCAGTAAAGTAGCGGGGAGCACAGATACGCAGTATTTT.

This clone was observed a handful of times. The rearrangement uses TRBV9 and TRBJ1-1; weak D call: TRBD1 (5 bases). CDR3 size: 14 residues. Trimming took off 4 bases at V and 1 base at J, with 11 bases between the two ends. Germline CDR1 SGDLS, CDR2 YYNGEE. CDR3 protein: CASSPGLKNTEAFF. CDR3 in DNA: TGTGCCAGCAGCCCGGGACTGAAGAACACTGAAGCTTTCTTT.

This clone was picked up a small number of times. This rearrangement joins TRBV7-9 to TRBJ2-3, with TRBD2 identical over 8 bases. The CDR3 totals 17 residues. The V gene's germline CDR1 is SEHNR and CDR2 FQNEAQ (reference sequence). Losses at the gene ends were 5 bases for V and 4 bases for J; bases not matched to a gene: 14. Here the CDR3 reads CASSPTVSGSVPDTQYF. CDR3 nucleotide sequence: TGTGCCAGCAGCCCCACAGTCAGCGGGAGTGTGCCAGATACGCAGTATTTT.

The chain links TRBV19 to TRBJ2-7; 10 bases map to TRBD1. There are 14 residues in the CDR3. J gave up 5 bases and V 6 bases, and 7 bases lay outside the gene matches. Germline CDR1 reads LNHDA; CDR2 reads SQIVND (reference sequence). CDR3 in amino acids: CASSRDRGLDEQYF. CDR3 nucleotides: TGTGCCAGTAGCCGGGACAGGGGTCTGGACGAGCAGTACTTC.

As DNA, the CDR3 is TGTGCCACCAGCAGCGAGGGATACTACAGCAATGAGCAGTTCTTC. This gives the protein CATSSEGYYSNEQFF. This chain uses TRBV15 with TRBJ2-1, with D maybe TRBD2 (5 bases). Trimming removed 3 bases at V and 6 bases at J, with 15 bases between. Germline V CDR1 and CDR2: LNHNV, YYDKDF (reference sequence). This CDR3 has 15 amino acids.

This clone was seen a single time. V usage is TRBV4-2 and J usage is TRBJ2-3; 9 bases are a match to TRBD2. Per germline, CDR1 LGHNA and CDR2 YNFKEQ. The J segment lost 4 bases and the V segment lost 0 bases, leaving 5 bases of the junction unmatched. This CDR3 region has 16 residues. The CDR3 DNA reads as TGTGCCAGCAGCCAAGATTGGGGCGGGAGGGCAGATACGCAGTATTTT. Translated, it gives CASSQDWGGRADTQYF.

V is TRBV4-1 and J is TRBJ2-1; 11 positions match TRBD1. Germline CDR1 reads MGHRA; CDR2 reads YSYEKL. The CDR3 contains 16 residues. V was pared by 4 bases and J by 7 bases, with 9 bases of the junction left unmatched. The CDR3 protein is CASSRNRDRGANEQFF. CDR3 DNA sequence: TGCGCCAGCAGCCGCAACCGGGACAGGGGGGCGAATGAGCAGTTCTTC.

CDR3 protein: CAWSEGTLNQPQHF. The CDR3 DNA reads as TGTGCCTGGAGTGAAGGGACACTCAATCAGCCCCAGCATTTT. V gene TRBV30 combines with J gene TRBJ1-5; D possibly corresponds to TRBD1 (6 bases). The CDR3 has 14 residues. V dropped 1 base and J dropped 3 bases, with 10 bases sitting between them. The germline V gene has CDR1 GTSNPN and CDR2 SVGIG (reference sequence).

This clone occurred a few times. The chain employs TRBV9 and TRBJ2-7, with 9 nucleotides matching TRBD2. This CDR3 is built from 15 residues. Trimming at V came to 0 bases and at J to 4 bases, leaving 5 bases not matched to a gene. The germline V gene encodes CDR1 SGDLS and CDR2 YYNGEE. DNA of the CDR3: TGTGCCAGCAGCGTAGGAATAGCGGGGGCGTACGAGCAGTACTTC. This gives the protein CASSVGIAGAYEQYF.

The chain combines TRBV5-1 with TRBJ1-3; D is perhaps TRBD1 (5 bases). Trimming removed 4 bases at V and 0 bases at J, with 11 bases between. Looked up from germline, CDR1 is SGHRS and CDR2 is YFSETQ. The CDR3 is 15 residues long. This chain's CDR3 is CASSPTGDSGNTIYF. The CDR3 nucleotides are TGCGCCAGCAGCCCGACGGGGGACTCTGGAAACACCATATATTTT.

The chain employs TRBV4-1 and TRBJ2-5; no reliable D call. The germline V and J ends were trimmed by 0 bases and 4 bases, with 9 bases remaining between them. Germline V lookup: CDR1 MGHRA, CDR2 YSYEKL. This CDR3 spans 14 amino acids. The CDR3 DNA reads as TGCGCCAGCAGCCAAGAGTACGGGTTAGAGACCCAGTACTTC. Protein sequence: CASSQEYGLETQYF.

This clone occurred a few times. J is TRBJ1-1 and V is TRBV30; D is perhaps TRBD1 (5 bases). The CDR3 has 12 amino acids. Germline values: CDR1 GTSNPN, CDR2 SVGIG (reference sequence). V dropped 8 bases and J dropped 4 bases, with 14 bases sitting between them. The DNA of the CDR3 is TGTGCCAGCAGGGTAAGAGGCACTGAAGCTTTCTTT. It codes for CASRVRGTEAFF.

This clone was observed a handful of times. The chain joins TRBV19 to TRBJ1-2; tentative D call: TRBD1 (5 bases). Germline V gene data show CDR1 as LNHDA and CDR2 as SQIVND (reference sequence). The CDR3 has 10 residues. The CDR3 region is CASGVDGYTF. The CDR3 nucleotides are TGTGCTTCGGGGGTAGATGGCTACACCTTC.

This clone has more than one count but fewer than ten. The chain links TRBV30 to TRBJ2-7; 7 bases agree with TRBD1. CDR1 GTSNPN and CDR2 SVGIG come from the germline V gene (reference sequence). The CDR3 is made up of 11 amino acids. Germline trimming cut 5 bases from V and 11 bases from J; bases unmatched to any gene: 9. The CDR3 nucleotides are TGTGCCTGGGATCGGGACAGCCCGAAGTACTTC. Its translation is CAWDRDSPKYF.

The rearrangement joins TRBV7-8 to TRBJ1-5; 8 positions match TRBD1. The junction had 9 bases not matched to a gene; V was cut back by 1 base and J by 7 bases. This CDR3 comprises 16 residues. CDR1 and CDR2 (germline): SGHVS, FQNEAQ. The CDR3 region has the DNA TGTGCCAGCAGCTTAGGGACAGGGTGGCAGGAACAGCCCCAGCATTTT. This gives the protein CASSLGTGWQEQPQHF.

This clone was detected a few times. The gene calls are TRBV18 and TRBJ2-7; 9 positions match TRBD1. V lost 2 bases to trimming and J lost 11 bases; unmatched junction nucleotides: 1. Per germline, CDR1 KGHSH and CDR2 LQKENI. The CDR3 runs 11 residues. CDR3 sequence reads: CASSPGQGKYF. CDR3 DNA sequence: TGTGCCAGCTCACCAGGACAGGGGAAGTACTTC.

In regard to this clone: In the same sample, other DNA sequences code for this CDR3. The CDR3 sequence is CASSLDRNYGYTF. CDR3 coding DNA: TGTGCCAGCAGCTTGGACAGAAACTATGGCTACACCTTC. The rearrangement uses TRBV5-4 and TRBJ1-2, with D hard to call. Trimming stripped 0 bases from V and 2 bases from J, with 5 bases between. CDR1 SGHNT and CDR2 YYREEE come from the germline V gene (reference sequence). The CDR3 spans 13 residues.

This sequence joins TRBV29-1 and TRBJ1-5, with 7 bases lining up with TRBD1. There are 13 residues in the CDR3. Looked up from germline, CDR1 is SQVTM and CDR2 is ANQGSEA. The trim removed 5 bases at V and 5 bases at J, leaving 6 bases unmatched. CDR3 sequence: CSVSPGGHQPQHF. In nucleotides, the CDR3 is TGCAGCGTTTCACCAGGGGGACATCAGCCCCAGCATTTT.

V and J are TRBV7-9 and TRBJ2-1; no clear D. In germline, CDR1 is SEHNR, CDR2 FQNEAQ (reference sequence). The CDR3 runs to 17 residues. V was shortened by 0 bases and J by 0 bases, with 12 bases between the two germline ends. CDR3 loop: CASSLALQVSSYNEQFF. CDR3 DNA: TGTGCCAGCAGCTTAGCGCTTCAGGTCAGCTCCTACAATGAGCAGTTCTTC.

This clone was seen a handful of times. J is TRBJ1-2 and V is TRBV29-1; D remains ambiguous. V was cut by 7 bases and J by 11 bases, with 14 bases left in between. Germline values: CDR1 SQVTM, CDR2 ANQGSEA. CDR3 length: 10 residues. CDR3 loop: CSGGPPGYTF. The DNA of the CDR3 is TGCAGCGGAGGGCCCCCCGGGTACACCTTC. The complete variable domain, with remaining parts taken from reference TRBV29-1 and TRBJ1-2, reads SAVISQKPSRDICQRGTSLTIQCQVDSQVTMMFWYRQQPGQSLTLIATANQGSEATYESGFVIDKFPISRPNLTFSTLTVSNMSPEDSSIYLCSGGPPGYTFGSGTRLTVV.

This clone has only a few counts. The chain links TRBV2 to TRBJ1-5; possible D gene TRBD1, 5 bases. The germline V and J ends were trimmed by 5 bases and 0 bases, with 8 bases remaining between them. Germline V gives CDR1 SNHLY, CDR2 FYNNEI. The CDR3 sequence is 14 residues long. CDR3 residues: CASSTGYSNQPQHF. The DNA of the CDR3 is TGTGCCAGCAGTACAGGTTATAGCAATCAGCCCCAGCATTTT.

The rearrangement uses TRBV13 and TRBJ2-3; D unresolved. The CDR3 spans 13 residues. Germline V gene sequence: CDR1 PRHDT, CDR2 FYEKMQ (reference sequence). The V end lost 6 bases, the J end lost 0 bases, and 7 bases lay between the germline ends. CDR3 residues: CASRADSTDTQYF. Written as DNA, the CDR3 is TGTGCCAGCAGGGCGGATAGCACAGATACGCAGTATTTT.

This clone has a handful of counts. V gene TRBV7-2 combines with J gene TRBJ2-5; 10 bases are shared with TRBD2. This CDR3 contains 17 residues. Germline values: CDR1 SGHTA, CDR2 FQGNSA. The V and J ends lost 0 bases and 5 bases, in that order; junction bases with no gene match: 9. This chain's CDR3 is CASSLAHASGGRETQYF. CDR3 nucleotides: TGTGCCAGCAGCTTAGCGCATGCTAGCGGGGGTAGGGAGACCCAGTACTTC.

This clone was seen a handful of times. The chain is built from TRBV29-1 and TRBJ2-6; 11 bases match TRBD1. CDR1 is SQVTM, CDR2 ANQGSEA, per germline. The CDR3 extends over 17 amino acids. With 3 bases clipped from V and 0 bases from J, the junction kept 4 bases outside the gene matches. The CDR3 nucleotides read TGCAGCGTTGAGGGAGGGACAGGGGGCTCTGGGGCCAACGTCCTGACTTTC. Its protein product is CSVEGGTGGSGANVLTF.

The chain carries TRBV4-1 and TRBJ1-2; tentative D call: TRBD1 (6 bases). This CDR3 comprises 16 residues. In germline, CDR1 is MGHRA, CDR2 YSYEKL. The V end lost 2 bases, the J end lost 7 bases, and 20 bases lay between the germline ends. The CDR3 region has the DNA TGCGCCAGCAGCCAACCCTTTGACAGGAGGCAGACTGGCTACACCTTC. Its protein product is CASSQPFDRRQTGYTF.